This T cell receptor (beta chain) was documented in a study of blood T cell repertoires in COVID-19. The overall study: The study drew acute and convalescent COVID-19 samples from the United States, Italy and Spain.

Per the study methods: Amplification of reference gene primers was used by the study to estimate nucleated cell counts. Sequencing was performed with immunoSEQ multiplex PCR; in TCRdb, only in-frame clones are kept and a portion is missing. Clonal size and the V and J genes are those of that table, whereas D and trimming came from the DNA. Of about 48,000 clones in the sample, more than 85% were seen once. Cohorts were based on clinical histories the participants reported. The recovered donors of Cohort 3 showed two negative PCRs, clearance, or symptom resolution. V lost 0 bases to trimming and J lost 6 bases; unmatched junction nucleotides: 6. The CDR3 spans 15 residues. The V gene's germline CDR1 is LGHNA and CDR2 YSLEER.

The V call is TRBV4-3, the J call TRBJ2-7, with 9 bases identical to TRBD1. The sequenced sample was PBMCs or T cells enriched from blood (not recorded which). This TCR was sampled from a woman between 50 and 59 years old who had recovered from COVID-19. The CDR3 region is CASSQEDRGSGEQYF. The DNA for the CDR3 is TGCGCCAGCAGCCAAGAGGACAGGGGATCGGGCGAGCAGTACTTC.